This is a list of T cell receptor beta chains from one sample in a study. TCRdb fed the 5' RACE reads into MiXCR, producing one record per CDR3 protein. The data hold some 62,000 distinct CDR3 sequences, with 30% observed a single time. Sequenced: tumor-infiltrating naive CD4+ T cells sorted from the breast tumor. The source is a female donor with breast cancer. The CDR3 runs from the conserved cysteine through the conserved F or W. D genes are given only for firm matches. A clone size is listed for some rows: how often the clone was seen (once, few, many), or a class if it is expanded.

J gene,clone size,D gene,V gene,CDR3 protein,CDR3 DNA
TRBJ2-1,NA,NA,TRBV4-1,CASSQNQGSNNEQFF,TGCGCCAGCAGCCAAAACCAGGGAAGCAACAATGAGCAGTTCTTC
TRBJ2-1,NA,TRBD2,TRBV3-1,CASSHDGRNEQFF,TGTGCCAGCAGCCACGACGGGAGGAATGAGCAGTTCTTC
TRBJ2-5,NA,NA,TRBV3-1,CASSLYVSSAQETQYF,TGTGCCAGCAGCCTTTATGTGAGCTCGGCCCAAGAGACCCAGTACTTC
TRBJ2-3,many,NA,TRBV7-3,CASSPKGVLTDTQYF,TGTGCCAGCAGCCCCAAGGGAGTCCTCACAGATACGCAGTATTTT
TRBJ1-1,NA,NA,TRBV28,CASRQMNTEAFF,TGTGCCAGCAGACAGATGAACACTGAAGCTTTCTTT
TRBJ1-2,few,NA,TRBV21-1,CASSKSPGQGGSIYGYTF,TGTGCCAGCAGCAAATCACCGGGACAGGGAGGATCTATCTATGGCTACACCTTC
TRBJ2-1,NA,TRBD2,TRBV12-3/TRBV12-4,CASTPSGTSSYNEQFF,TGTGCCAGCACCCCCAGCGGGACGAGCTCCTACAATGAGCAGTTCTTC
TRBJ1-4,few,NA,TRBV27,CASSLQAGEKLFF,TGTGCCAGCAGTTTACAGGCGGGTGAAAAACTGTTTTTT
TRBJ1-2,many,TRBD1,TRBV20-1,CSARKSQGARGYTF,TGCAGTGCTAGAAAGAGCCAGGGGGCGCGTGGCTACACCTTC
TRBJ2-3,few,NA,TRBV5-1,CASSPATDTQYF,TGCGCCAGCAGCCCAGCCACAGATACGCAGTATTTT
TRBJ1-2,NA,NA,TRBV9,CASSLNAGIVGGYTF,TGTGCCAGCAGCCTTAATGCAGGGATTGTTGGTGGCTACACCTTC
TRBJ2-4,many,TRBD2,TRBV12-3/TRBV12-4,CASSLVASGSGAKNIQYF,TGTGCCAGCAGTTTAGTAGCTAGCGGGAGCGGAGCCAAAAACATTCAGTACTTC
TRBJ2-5,NA,NA,TRBV7-8,CASSASRVETQYF,TGTGCCAGCAGCGCGTCCAGAGTGGAGACCCAGTACTTC
TRBJ2-7,few,TRBD1,TRBV7-9,CASSSGQLSYEQYF,TGTGCCAGCAGCTCGGGACAGCTAAGCTACGAGCAGTACTTC
TRBJ1-6,NA,NA,TRBV20-1,CSARDQWSSPLHF,TGCAGTGCTAGAGATCAGTGGAGTTCACCCCTCCACTTT
TRBJ2-3,few,NA,TRBV5-6,CASSHQDTQYF,TGTGCCAGCAGTCACCAAGATACGCAGTATTTT
TRBJ2-1,NA,NA,TRBV10-2,CANSVPKGHNEQFF,TGCGCCAACAGTGTTCCAAAGGGTCACAATGAGCAGTTCTTC
TRBJ2-7,NA,NA,TRBV7-2,CASSLVSQYEQYF,TGTGCCAGCAGCTTAGTTTCCCAGTACGAGCAGTACTTC
TRBJ1-3,few,NA,TRBV20-1,CSCPAAGNTIYF,TGCAGTTGCCCGGCAGCTGGAAACACCATATATTTT
TRBJ2-2,NA,NA,TRBV13,CASSSKDWNTGELFF,TGTGCCAGCAGCTCCAAGGACTGGAACACCGGGGAGCTGTTTTTT
TRBJ2-2,many,TRBD1,TRBV12-5,CASALIPGQGGTGELFF,TGTGCTAGTGCCCTTATTCCGGGACAGGGAGGTACCGGGGAGCTGTTTTTT
TRBJ2-7,many,NA,TRBV28,CATGGASGIYEQYF,TGTGCAACTGGGGGGGCTAGCGGCATCTACGAGCAGTACTTC
TRBJ1-1,many,TRBD1,TRBV5-1,CASSTRTGRATEAFF,TGCGCCAGCAGCACCCGGACAGGGCGGGCGACTGAAGCTTTCTTT
TRBJ2-1,once,NA,TRBV20-1,CSARLLGRIRDEQFF,TGCAGTGCTAGACTTCTTGGCCGAATTAGGGATGAGCAGTTCTTC
TRBJ2-7,medium-sized,NA,TRBV15,CATSRDQYYEQYF,TGTGCCACCAGCAGGGACCAATACTACGAGCAGTACTTC
TRBJ2-7,few,NA,TRBV7-9,CASSSFAPYEQYF,TGTGCCAGCAGCTCTTTCGCACCCTACGAGCAGTACTTC
TRBJ2-1,NA,TRBD2,TRBV20-1,CSAEHGTSGSREQFF,TGCAGTGCAGAACACGGGACTAGCGGAAGTAGGGAGCAGTTCTTC
TRBJ2-3,NA,NA,TRBV5-4,CASSPQALPPQYF,TGTGCCAGCAGCCCCCAGGCCTTACCCCCGCAGTATTTT
TRBJ2-1,NA,TRBD1,TRBV6-6,CASGAGGRDEQFF,TGTGCCAGCGGGGCAGGGGGTAGGGATGAGCAGTTCTTC
TRBJ1-4,NA,NA,TRBV18,CASSPREGEKLFF,TGTGCCAGCTCACCAAGGGAGGGTGAAAAACTGTTTTTT
TRBJ2-7,few,NA,TRBV6-5,CASSYGAHEQYF,TGTGCCAGCAGTTACGGCGCACACGAGCAGTACTTC
TRBJ2-3,NA,TRBD2,TRBV6-2/TRBV6-3,CASSYRSSGGNPDTQYF,TGTGCCAGCAGTTACCGATCTAGCGGGGGTAACCCAGATACGCAGTATTTT
TRBJ2-7,few,TRBD2,TRBV27,CASRSGRDEQYF,TGTGCCAGCAGGAGCGGGAGGGACGAGCAGTACTTC
TRBJ2-2,NA,NA,TRBV28,CATSTGELFF,TGTGCCACGAGCACCGGGGAGCTGTTTTTT
TRBJ2-7,few,TRBD1,TRBV2,CASSLAGGAEQYF,TGTGCCAGCAGTTTAGCAGGGGGCGCGGAGCAGTACTTC
TRBJ1-5,NA,NA,TRBV7-7,CASNLTTRRNQPQHF,TGTGCTAGCAACCTGACGACTAGGCGCAATCAGCCCCAGCATTTT
TRBJ1-3,NA,NA,TRBV30,CAWSSSSGNTIYF,TGTGCCTGGAGTAGTAGCTCTGGAAACACCATATATTTC
TRBJ1-1,few,NA,TRBV6-5,CASRLGGDRTEAFF,TGTGCCAGCAGACTAGGGGGGGATCGCACTGAAGCTTTCTTT
TRBJ2-1,NA,NA,TRBV9,CASSAGSGTTREQFF,TGTGCCAGCAGTGCTGGATCCGGGACCACTAGGGAGCAGTTCTTC
TRBJ1-1,many,NA,TRBV9,CASSETPNTEAFF,TGTGCCAGCAGCGAGACCCCGAACACTGAAGCTTTCTTT
TRBJ1-2,many,TRBD1,TRBV5-4,CASSLESGGNYGYTF,TGTGCCAGCAGCTTGGAGTCAGGGGGCAACTATGGCTACACCTTC
TRBJ2-4,NA,TRBD1,TRBV6-1,CASTSDRVDLLVKNIQYF,TGTGCCAGCACGAGTGACAGGGTTGATTTACTGGTCAAAAACATTCAGTACTTC
TRBJ2-7,NA,TRBD2,TRBV20-1,CSARSPTSGWFYEQYF,TGCAGTGCTAGATCCCCGACTAGCGGGTGGTTCTACGAGCAGTACTTC
TRBJ2-3,NA,TRBD2,TRBV7-3,CASSPGTITDTQYF,TGTGCCAGCAGTCCCGGGACTATCACAGATACGCAGTATTTT
TRBJ2-1,few,TRBD2,TRBV5-5,CASSSGLAGVNEQFF,TGTGCCAGCAGCTCGGGACTAGCGGGAGTCAATGAGCAGTTCTTC
TRBJ1-1,few,NA,TRBV10-2,CASSPRVGDTEAFF,TGCGCCAGCAGTCCTCGGGTGGGGGACACTGAAGCTTTCTTT
TRBJ2-7,NA,TRBD2,TRBV4-2,CASSQDAREYNEQYF,TGTGCCAGCAGCCAAGACGCGCGGGAGTACAACGAGCAGTACTTC
TRBJ2-7,few,NA,TRBV6-1,CASSIAEGVPSSYEQYF,TGTGCCAGCAGTATCGCCGAGGGGGTTCCGAGCTCCTACGAGCAGTACTTC
TRBJ1-1,few,NA,TRBV7-3,CASSLEGAPPHQNTEAFF,TGTGCCAGCAGCTTAGAAGGGGCCCCTCCCCATCAGAACACTGAAGCTTTCTTT
TRBJ2-6,NA,NA,TRBV7-9,CASRMKGGGTGANVLTF,TGTGCCAGCAGGATGAAAGGCGGAGGTACTGGGGCCAACGTCCTGACTTTC
TRBJ1-1,NA,NA,TRBV5-6,CTSSLGRSFREAFF,TGTACCAGCAGCCTGGGTCGCTCCTTCCGGGAAGCTTTCTTT
TRBJ1-2,NA,NA,TRBV6-2/TRBV6-3,CASSWNGGDGYTF,TGTGCCAGCAGTTGGAACGGGGGGGATGGCTACACCTTC
TRBJ2-7,NA,NA,TRBV4-2,CASSQDWDHTYEQYF,TGTGCCAGCAGCCAAGATTGGGACCATACCTACGAGCAGTACTTC
TRBJ2-7,once,NA,TRBV6-1,CASRAEKYEQYF,TGTGCCAGCAGGGCCGAAAAGTACGAGCAGTACTTC